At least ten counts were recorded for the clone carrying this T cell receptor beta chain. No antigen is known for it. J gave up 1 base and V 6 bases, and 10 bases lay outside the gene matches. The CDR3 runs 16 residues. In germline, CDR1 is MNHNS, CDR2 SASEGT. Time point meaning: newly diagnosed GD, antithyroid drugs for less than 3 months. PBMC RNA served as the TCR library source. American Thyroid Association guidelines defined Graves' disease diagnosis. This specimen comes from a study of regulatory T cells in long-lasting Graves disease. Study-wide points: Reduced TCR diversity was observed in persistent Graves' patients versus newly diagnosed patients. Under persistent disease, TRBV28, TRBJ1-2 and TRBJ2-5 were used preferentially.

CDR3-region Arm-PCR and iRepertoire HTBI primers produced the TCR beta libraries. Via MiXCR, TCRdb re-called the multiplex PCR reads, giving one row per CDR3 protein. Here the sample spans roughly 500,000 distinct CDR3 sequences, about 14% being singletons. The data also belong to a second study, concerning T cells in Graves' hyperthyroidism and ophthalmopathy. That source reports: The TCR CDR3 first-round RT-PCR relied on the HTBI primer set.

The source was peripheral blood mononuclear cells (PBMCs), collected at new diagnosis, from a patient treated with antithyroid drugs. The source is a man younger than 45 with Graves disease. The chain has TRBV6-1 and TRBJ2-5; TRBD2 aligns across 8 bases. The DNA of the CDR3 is TGTGCCAGCAGCAACGCACTAGCGGACACCCAAGAGACCCAGTACTTC. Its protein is CASSNALADTQETQYF.